This TCR beta chain emerged from a study of blood T cell repertoires in COVID-19. Study overall: The origin of the acute and convalescent COVID-19 samples was the United States, Italy and Spain. Sample material is recorded as cDNA or gDNA derived from T cells, B-cell-depleted T cells, or PBMCs.

Germline CDR1 SGHTA, CDR2 FQGNSA. The CDR3 runs to 14 residues. The junction had 9 bases not matched to a gene; V was cut back by 0 bases and J by 12 bases. Authors' methods: Counts of nucleated cells, estimated from reference gene primer amplification, were obtained. Method: immunoSEQ multiplex PCR; TCRdb's copy keeps in-frame clones and lacks some. That table supplies the V and J calls and clone size; D and trimming were determined from the DNA. The table records a few hundred thousand clones, 70% to 90% of them present only once. Sequenced material: peripheral blood. V usage is TRBV7-2 and J usage is TRBJ2-7; 9 bases agree with TRBD2. This receptor was identified in a woman aged 80 or over with acute or convalescent COVID-19. As DNA, the CDR3 is TGTGCCAGCAGCTTAGCTAGCGGGGGCTCTCGGTCGTACTTC. As protein: CASSLASGGSRSYF.